The 21 T cell receptor beta chains below all came from one sample that was sequenced in a study of T cell repertoires in cytomegalovirus infection. TCRdb reprocessed the reads with MiXCR, giving one entry per CDR3 protein. Of around 210,000 distinct CDR3 sequences listed, approximately 6.7% are singletons. Sequences were obtained from PBMCs. The receptors stem from a human donor in good health (CMV status not recorded). Some clones in this sample may be carry-over from other donors' samples.

The table lists this clonotype with many counts. The CDR3 DNA reads as TGTGCCAGCAGCTTGGGCCAGGGTAGCTCACCCCTCCACTTT. It encodes CASSLGQGSSPLHF. The V call is TRBV7-9, the J call TRBJ1-6, with D possibly being TRBD1 (5 bases). The CDR3 runs to 14 residues. CDR1 SEHNR and CDR2 FQNEAQ come from the germline V gene (reference sequence). Trimming removed 3 bases from V and 10 bases from J, with 13 bases in between.

The chain combines TRBV19 with TRBJ2-1, with D possibly being TRBD1 (5 bases). Germline V gives CDR1 LNHDA, CDR2 SQIVND (reference sequence). Trimming left V 7 bases short and J 0 bases short, with 10 bases between. This CDR3 has 14 residues. CDR3 sequence (DNA): TGTGCCAGTACTTCCGACAGCTCCTACAATGAGCAGTTCTTC. Its protein product is CASTSDSSYNEQFF.

The V gene is TRBV2, the J gene TRBJ2-5, with unresolved D. CDR3 size: 13 residues. Between the trimmed V and J ends, which lost 2 bases and 5 bases, there was a span of 9 bases. Germline V gene data show CDR1 as SNHLY and CDR2 as FYNNEI. The CDR3 sequence is CASSEQPHETQYF. CDR3 DNA sequence: TGTGCCAGCAGTGAACAGCCCCACGAGACCCAGTACTTC.

In its sample, this clonotype was seen many times. V gene TRBV5-1 combines with J gene TRBJ2-7; the D call may be TRBD1 or TRBD2 (6 bases each). Germline values: CDR1 SGHRS, CDR2 YFSETQ. This CDR3 contains 12 residues. V was cut by 5 bases and J by 6 bases, with 12 bases left in between. Here the CDR3 reads CASRWGAGEQYF. CDR3 coding DNA: TGCGCCAGCAGGTGGGGGGCAGGCGAGCAGTACTTC.

The sample holds many counts of this clonotype. The chain combines TRBV10-3 with TRBJ1-1; D is ambiguous. V lost 3 bases to trimming and J lost 1 base, with 9 bases between them. CDR3 size: 14 residues. CDR1 ENHRY and CDR2 SYGVKD come from the germline V gene. CDR3 in DNA: TGTGCCATCAGTGAACTCTGGGAGAACACTGAAGCTTTCTTT. Amino acid sequence: CAISELWENTEAFF.

This chain uses TRBV20-1 with TRBJ1-6; tentative D call: TRBD1 (6 bases). CDR3 length: 16 amino acids. The V and J ends lost 1 base and 10 bases respectively, with 20 bases between them. From germline, CDR1 is DFQATT and CDR2 SNEGSKA (reference sequence). CDR3 sequence (DNA): TGCAGTGCTAGAGCCGCCGGGACAATCGAGAGATCACCCCTCCACTTT. Protein product: CSARAAGTIERSPLHF.

This chain connects TRBV28 to TRBJ1-2, with D unresolved. Germline assignment: CDR1 MDHEN and CDR2 SYDVKM. CDR3 length: 12 amino acids. Deletions cut 3 bases from V and 8 bases from J, with 10 bases between. CDR3 DNA sequence: TGTGCCAGCAGTTTCCGCAGGCCGGGCTACACCTTC. Amino acids: CASSFRRPGYTF.

This clonotype was seen a few times. The chain employs TRBV2 and TRBJ2-5, with 10 bases matching TRBD1. The V segment lost 7 bases and the J segment 3 bases; nucleotides outside the gene matches: 20. The CDR3 sequence is 19 residues long. Germline values: CDR1 SNHLY, CDR2 FYNNEI. The CDR3: CASTRWRGAGTGVEETQYF. The CDR3 region has the DNA TGTGCCAGCACCCGGTGGCGTGGAGCCGGGACAGGGGTAGAAGAGACCCAGTACTTC.

This clonotype has only a few counts. The chain recombines TRBV20-1 with TRBJ1-2, with TRBD1 as a possible D gene (6 bases). The CDR3 sequence is 15 residues long. V was clipped by 3 bases and J by 6 bases, with 20 bases between them. CDR1 is DFQATT and CDR2 is SNEGSKA in the germline V gene (reference sequence). The CDR3 bases are TGCAGTGCTAGTCTCCCAGGGGCGGGATGGGATGGCTACACCTTC. Protein sequence: CSASLPGAGWDGYTF.

This clonotype was counted at least ten times. V gene TRBV30 combines with J gene TRBJ1-5, with 7 bases lining up with TRBD1. The ends lost 0 bases at V and 6 bases at J; junction bases unmatched: 5. The CDR3 length is 14 residues. Germline values: CDR1 GTSNPN, CDR2 SVGIG (reference sequence). Written as DNA, the CDR3 is TGTGCCTGGAGTGTAAAGGGGGCTGGTCAGCCCCAGCATTTT. This sequence encodes CAWSVKGAGQPQHF.

There are many counts of this clonotype. CDR3 region: CASSTESGSYNEQFF. The CDR3 bases are TGCGCCAGCAGCACGGAGAGCGGTTCCTACAATGAGCAGTTCTTC. The chain recombines TRBV5-1 with TRBJ2-1; weak D call: TRBD2 (5 bases). The V and J ends lost 4 bases and 1 base respectively, with 12 bases between them. Germline-derived CDR1 and CDR2 are SGHRS and YFSETQ. The length of the CDR3 is 15 residues.

The table lists this clonotype with a few counts. V gene TRBV5-1 combines with J gene TRBJ1-4, with D hard to call. CDR1 SGHRS and CDR2 YFSETQ come from the germline V gene. V lost 5 bases, J lost 8 bases, and 10 bases lay in between. The CDR3 spans 12 residues. CDR3 coding DNA: TGCGCCAGCAGTACCGGCGGCGAAAAACTGTTTTTT. Its translation: CASSTGGEKLFF.

The chain joins TRBV30 to TRBJ2-1; a possible D gene is TRBD1 (6 bases). The germline V gene has CDR1 GTSNPN and CDR2 SVGIG (reference sequence). This CDR3 comprises 13 residues. V dropped 8 bases and J dropped 8 bases, with 19 bases sitting between them. CDR3 loop: CAETGMGLDEQFF. Written as DNA, the CDR3 is TGTGCCGAAACAGGGATGGGTCTAGATGAGCAGTTCTTC.

The table lists this clonotype with a few counts. The chain is built from TRBV6-5 and TRBJ1-1, with no clear D. CDR1 is MNHEY, CDR2 SVGAGI, per germline. The CDR3 is 15 residues long. Trimming left V 6 bases short and J 2 bases short, with 16 bases between. The CDR3 nucleotides are TGTGCCAGCAGCTACCCACCGACGGGAAACACTGAAGCTTTCTTT. It encodes CASSYPPTGNTEAFF.

This clonotype appeared many times. This chain connects TRBV28 to TRBJ1-6; weak D call: TRBD1 (6 bases). Trimming left V 5 bases short and J 7 bases short, with 15 bases between. Per germline, CDR1 MDHEN and CDR2 SYDVKM. The CDR3 runs 15 residues. CDR3 sequence (DNA): TGTGCCAGCAGTCACAACAGGGTCGGAAATTCACCCCTCCACTTT. Translation gives CASSHNRVGNSPLHF.

The table lists this clonotype with many counts. The chain links TRBV7-2 to TRBJ2-5; D may be TRBD2 (6 bases). V was shortened by 1 base and J by 0 bases, with 9 bases between the two germline ends. The CDR3 has 15 amino acids. CDR1 and CDR2 from the germline V gene are SGHTA and FQGNSA. The CDR3 coding sequence is TGTGCCAGCAGCTTAGTTCGGGGGAACCAAGAGACCCAGTACTTC. This gives the protein CASSLVRGNQETQYF.

This clonotype occurred many times. The chain combines TRBV9 with TRBJ2-1; D gene unclear. Germline V gene data show CDR1 as SGDLS and CDR2 as YYNGEE. This CDR3 has 12 residues. V lost 2 bases to trimming and J lost 10 bases, with 10 bases between them. CDR3 amino acids: CASSVGPWEQFF. The CDR3 region has the DNA TGTGCCAGCAGCGTGGGTCCATGGGAGCAGTTCTTC.

This clonotype has at least ten counts. The chain joins TRBV7-9 to TRBJ2-3; D unclear. V was clipped by 6 bases and J by 3 bases, with 4 bases between them. The CDR3 is 11 amino acids. CDR1 and CDR2 (germline): SEHNR, FQNEAQ (reference sequence). The CDR3 DNA reads TGTGCCAGCAGTAGGACAGATACGCAGTATTTT. Its protein is CASSRTDTQYF.

This chain uses TRBV20-1 with TRBJ1-2; D is undetermined. CDR3 length equals 15 residues. The V gene lost 6 bases and the J gene lost 4 bases, with 21 bases spanning the gap. Germline assignment: CDR1 DFQATT and CDR2 SNEGSKA (reference sequence). CDR3 loop: CSAPVSGERRYGYTF. In DNA, the CDR3 is TGCAGTGCGCCCGTGAGCGGGGAACGGCGCTATGGCTACACCTTC.

This clonotype was found many times. The chain is built from TRBV20-1 and TRBJ2-3; D unclear. This CDR3 has 14 amino acids. Germline V lookup: CDR1 DFQATT, CDR2 SNEGSKA (reference sequence). The CDR3 coding sequence is TGCAGGGTAGAGAACTCTAACTTCACAGATACGCAGTATTTT. Translated, it gives CRVENSNFTDTQYF.

This clonotype was recorded many times. The CDR3 DNA is TGTGCCAGCAGCCTTGGGACAGGGGGCGGCTATGGCTACACCTTC. The encoded protein is CASSLGTGGGYGYTF. The chain joins TRBV7-6 to TRBJ1-2, with 12 bases identical to TRBD1. Per germline, CDR1 SGHVS and CDR2 FNYEAQ. V lost 5 bases, J lost 4 bases, and 5 bases stayed unmatched. The CDR3 extends over 15 amino acids.